This T cell receptor beta chain is from a study of blood T cell repertoires in COVID-19. TCRdb's copy holds only in-frame clones and misses some; the assay was immunoSEQ multiplex PCR. Of 350,000 or so clones listed, about 86% were seen once; the top ten hold around 4.5%. Germline values: CDR1 SEHNR, CDR2 FQNEAQ (reference sequence). V lost 2 bases and J 2 bases, leaving 11 bases between the germline ends. The CDR3 totals 15 residues. The receptor comes from a woman in her thirties or forties with acute COVID-19. The chain uses TRBV7-9 and TRBJ2-3; tentative D call: TRBD2 (5 bases). The sequencing input was PBMCs or T cells enriched from blood (not recorded which). CDR3 amino acids: CASSLKGAATDTQYF. CDR3 bases: TGTGCCAGCAGCTTAAAGGGAGCGGCCACAGATACGCAGTATTTT.